A selection of T cell receptor beta chains follows, all from one sample in a study of PD-1 blockade in mismatch repair-deficient tumors. Sequenced by immunoSEQ multiplex PCR; TCRdb stores in-frame clones only, minus some. Of fewer than 20,000 clones in the sample, about four fifths were seen once. The specimen was PBMCs, collected 4 weeks after starting pembrolizumab. All receptors come from an adult with mismatch repair-deficient cancer. Both conserved end residues are part of each CDR3. Fields, in order: V gene, J gene, D gene, clone size, CDR3 protein, CDR3 DNA. A D gene is named only where the DNA matches it firmly. Only some rows state a clone size, as once, few, many or a class for expanded clones.

v_call: TRBV11-2; j_call: TRBJ2-1; d_call: TRBD2; clone_size: NA; cdr3_aa: CASSFLLAGSENEQFF; cdr3_nt: TGTGCCAGCAGCTTCCTTCTAGCGGGGTCCGAGAATGAGCAGTTCTTC
v_call: TRBV28; j_call: TRBJ2-1; d_call: TRBD2; clone_size: NA; cdr3_aa: CASSFHPGLAGVSSYNEQFF; cdr3_nt: TGTGCCAGCAGTTTCCACCCGGGACTAGCGGGGGTGAGCTCCTACAATGAGCAGTTCTTC
v_call: TRBV19; j_call: TRBJ2-1; d_call: TRBD2; clone_size: few; cdr3_aa: CASKSLAGGASYNEQFF; cdr3_nt: TGTGCCAGTAAGTCGCTAGCGGGAGGGGCTTCCTACAATGAGCAGTTCTTC
v_call: TRBV25-1; j_call: TRBJ1-6; d_call: NA; clone_size: NA; cdr3_aa: CASSAPNANSPLHF; cdr3_nt: TGTGCCAGCAGTGCCCCGAACGCGAATTCACCCCTCCACTTT
v_call: TRBV27; j_call: TRBJ1-6; d_call: TRBD1; clone_size: NA; cdr3_aa: CASRRQGTDSPLHF; cdr3_nt: TGTGCCAGCAGGAGACAGGGAACCGATTCACCCCTCCACTTT
v_call: TRBV7-9; j_call: TRBJ2-7; d_call: TRBD2; clone_size: few; cdr3_aa: CASSLTGTSHF; cdr3_nt: TGTGCCAGCAGCTTAACCGGGACTAGCCACTTC
v_call: TRBV5-1; j_call: TRBJ2-1; d_call: TRBD2; clone_size: NA; cdr3_aa: CASSLGSGRAGDEQFF; cdr3_nt: TGCGCCAGCAGCTTGGGAAGCGGGAGGGCCGGGGATGAGCAGTTCTTC
v_call: TRBV4-1; j_call: TRBJ1-2; d_call: NA; clone_size: NA; cdr3_aa: CASSQGGGLSYGYTF; cdr3_nt: TGCGCCAGCAGCCAAGGGGGGGGTCTTAGCTATGGCTACACCTTC
v_call: TRBV28; j_call: TRBJ2-5; d_call: NA; clone_size: NA; cdr3_aa: CASRMIRGQAIQETQYF; cdr3_nt: TGTGCCAGCAGGATGATCAGGGGCCAAGCGATACAAGAGACCCAGTACTTC
v_call: TRBV6-1; j_call: TRBJ2-5; d_call: TRBD2; clone_size: NA; cdr3_aa: CASSGLAVQTQYF; cdr3_nt: TGTGCCAGCAGTGGACTAGCGGTGCAGACCCAGTACTTC
v_call: TRBV6-4; j_call: TRBJ2-3; d_call: TRBD1; clone_size: once; cdr3_aa: CASSAQGGTSTDTQYF; cdr3_nt: TGTGCCAGCAGTGCTCAAGGGGGCACTAGCACAGATACGCAGTATTTT
v_call: TRBV19; j_call: TRBJ2-3; d_call: TRBD2; clone_size: NA; cdr3_aa: CASSIGAGLALLSTDTQYF; cdr3_nt: TGTGCCAGTAGTATCGGGGCGGGACTAGCGTTACTTAGCACAGATACGCAGTATTTT
v_call: TRBV18; j_call: TRBJ1-5; d_call: NA; clone_size: NA; cdr3_aa: CASPEVSNQPQHF; cdr3_nt: TGTGCCAGCCCGGAGGTTAGCAATCAGCCCCAGCATTTT
v_call: TRBV7-2; j_call: TRBJ1-1; d_call: TRBD1; clone_size: NA; cdr3_aa: CASRQPGQGRTEAFF; cdr3_nt: TGTGCCAGCAGACAACCGGGACAGGGGCGAACTGAAGCTTTCTTT
v_call: TRBV7-8; j_call: TRBJ2-7; d_call: TRBD2; clone_size: NA; cdr3_aa: CASSFNSGGYYEQYF; cdr3_nt: TGTGCCAGCAGCTTTAATTCGGGGGGATACTACGAGCAGTACTTC